What follows are 21 T cell receptor beta chains derived from one specimen sequenced in a study of Ad26.COV2.S vaccination and SARS-CoV-2 variants. As to treatment: around 19 received Ad26.COV2.S at low or high dose, single or two shots; about 5 received placebo; per-sample allocation not given. Material that was analyzed had been drawn on day 63 after the first vaccine or placebo injection. TCRdb's copy holds only in-frame clones and misses some; the assay was immunoSEQ multiplex PCR. The table shows a few hundred thousand clones, with roughly 89% occurring only once. The starting material was peripheral blood, obtained in a trial of Ad26.COV2.S vaccine versus placebo. The receptors were sampled from a person aged 18-65 years who received the Ad26.COV2.S COVID-19 vaccine or a placebo.

The chain links TRBV6-5 to TRBJ2-7; weak D call: TRBD1 (7 bases). V was shortened by 6 bases and J by 2 bases, with 17 bases between the two germline ends. The germline V gene encodes CDR1 MNHEY and CDR2 SVGAGI. The CDR3 is made up of 15 amino acids. The chain's CDR3 is CASSHRGGGPYEQYF. The CDR3 DNA is TGTGCCAGCAGCCACAGGGGAGGAGGACCCTACGAGCAGTACTTC.

This chain connects TRBV7-6 to TRBJ1-1; D possibly corresponds to TRBD1 (5 bases). CDR1 and CDR2 (germline): SGHVS, FNYEAQ. The CDR3 is made up of 19 amino acids. V lost 2 bases, J lost 0 bases, and 22 bases lay in between. The CDR3: CASSLQSFTGTEMNTEAFF. The DNA for the CDR3 is TGTGCCAGCAGCTTACAAAGCTTTACCGGGACGGAAATGAACACTGAAGCTTTCTTT.

The chain joins TRBV18 to TRBJ1-1; D is perhaps TRBD1 (5 bases). The CDR3 consists of 14 residues. The ends were cut back, 4 bases at V and 4 bases at J, with 13 bases in the middle. Per germline, CDR1 KGHSH and CDR2 LQKENI. CDR3 region: CASSLRGMFTEAFF. DNA of the CDR3: TGTGCCAGCTCACTACGGGGGATGTTCACTGAAGCTTTCTTT.

V is TRBV19 and J is TRBJ1-2; 7 nucleotides match TRBD1. CDR3 length: 15 amino acids. Germline CDR1 reads LNHDA; CDR2 reads SQIVND (reference sequence). V gave up 5 bases and J gave up 4 bases; unmatched junction bases: 10. As DNA, the CDR3 is TGTGCCAGTAGTGCCCAAACAGGGGAGGGCTATGGCTACACCTTC. Amino acid sequence: CASSAQTGEGYGYTF.

The V call is TRBV7-2, the J call TRBJ1-2; possible D gene TRBD1, 5 bases. The CDR3 totals 13 residues. Germline CDR1 reads SGHTA; CDR2 reads FQGNSA. Trimming stripped 3 bases from V and 3 bases from J, with 8 bases between. The CDR3 DNA reads TGTGCCAGCAGCTTGGAAGGGGACTATGGCTACACCTTC. Its translation: CASSLEGDYGYTF.

This sequence joins TRBV7-9 and TRBJ1-2; no definite D call. The CDR3 totals 11 residues. CDR1 is SEHNR, CDR2 FQNEAQ, per germline (reference sequence). V lost 3 bases and J 5 bases, leaving 4 bases between the germline ends. The CDR3 DNA is TGTGCCAGCAGCTTGGCTTATGGCTACACCTTC. This sequence encodes CASSLAYGYTF.

The chain couples TRBV5-6 to TRBJ1-2; D might be TRBD1 (6 bases). V lost 3 bases and J 8 bases, leaving 17 bases between the germline ends. CDR1 and CDR2 from the germline V gene are SGHDT and YYEEEE. The CDR3 has 14 amino acids. The DNA of the CDR3 is TGTGCCAGCAGCTGGACGGGACAACGTGGAGGCTACACCTTC. This encodes CASSWTGQRGGYTF. The complete variable domain, with remaining parts taken from reference TRBV5-6 and TRBJ1-2, reads DAGVTQSPTHLIKTRGQQVTLRCSPKSGHDTVSWYQQALGQGPQFIFQYYEEEERQRGNFPDRFSGHQFPNYSSELNVNALLLGDSALYLCASSWTGQRGGYTFGSGTRLTVV.

The chain employs TRBV7-2 and TRBJ2-1, with 9 bases that match TRBD1. The ends lost 4 bases at V and 3 bases at J; junction bases unmatched: 1. The CDR3 loop spans 14 amino acids. Germline CDR1 and CDR2: SGHTA and FQGNSA. The CDR3 DNA reads as TGTGCCAGCAGCTCGGACAGGGGCTACAATGAGCAGTTCTTC. Encoded protein: CASSSDRGYNEQFF.

The chain has TRBV11-2 and TRBJ2-1; 8 bases map to TRBD2. The CDR3 contains 15 residues. With 4 bases clipped from V and 6 bases from J, the junction kept 8 bases outside the gene matches. From germline, CDR1 is SGHAT and CDR2 FQNNGV. CDR3 in DNA: TGTGCCAGCAGCTCCCATAGGACTAGCTTCAATGAGCAGTTCTTC. Protein sequence: CASSSHRTSFNEQFF.

The chain employs TRBV11-2 and TRBJ2-1, with 15 bases lining up with TRBD2. Germline V gene lookup returns CDR1 SGHAT and CDR2 FQNNGV. V shed 5 bases and J 4 bases; nucleotides not matched to a gene: 12. The CDR3 runs to 19 residues. The CDR3 region has the DNA TGTGCCAGCAGCCGTAGTCCCGGGACTAGCGGGAGGACTTACAATGAGCAGTTCTTC. Protein sequence: CASSRSPGTSGRTYNEQFF.

This chain connects TRBV13 to TRBJ1-6; D is perhaps TRBD1 (6 bases). With 4 bases removed from V and 0 bases from J, the gap between germline ends came to 10 bases. Germline V gives CDR1 PRHDT, CDR2 FYEKMQ (reference sequence). The CDR3 totals 16 residues. The CDR3 DNA reads as TGTGCCAGCAGCTCGGGAGGGGGCTCCTATAATTCACCCCTCCACTTT. Translation: CASSSGGGSYNSPLHF.

V usage is TRBV5-1 and J usage is TRBJ2-3; 7 bases line up with TRBD1. The CDR3 has 14 residues. Losses at the gene ends were 4 bases for V and 13 bases for J; bases not matched to a gene: 15. Germline CDR1 and CDR2: SGHRS and YFSETQ. Written as DNA, the CDR3 is TGCGCCAGCAGCCCCGCGACTGACGGGACAGCAGAGTATTTT. Amino acids: CASSPATDGTAEYF. Filled out from reference TRBV5-1 and TRBJ2-3, the complete variable domain reads KAGVTQTPRYLIKTRGQQVTLSCSPISGHRSVSWYQQTPGQGLQFLFEYFSETQRNKGNFPGRFSGRQFSNSRSEMNVSTLELGDSALYLCASSPATDGTAEYFGPGTRLTVL.

This chain uses TRBV24-1 with TRBJ2-3; D unclear. From germline, CDR1 is KGHDR and CDR2 SFDVKD. The V end lost 3 bases, the J end lost 1 base, and 10 bases lay between the germline ends. The CDR3 has 15 amino acids. The CDR3 is CATSDPRVGTDTQYF. Written as DNA, the CDR3 is TGTGCCACCAGTGATCCGCGTGTGGGCACAGATACGCAGTATTTT.

The CDR3 nucleotides read TGTGCCAGCAGCTTAATGGGACTAGCGGGAGGAAAGTACGTC. This sequence encodes CASSLMGLAGGKYV. The genes are TRBV7-4 and TRBJ2-7, with 15 bases that match TRBD2. This CDR3 spans 14 amino acids. CDR1 is SGHVT, CDR2 SQSDAQ, per germline. Unmatched junction bases numbered 4, after V lost 2 bases and J lost 11 bases.

The V gene is TRBV24-1, the J gene TRBJ1-2; 7 nucleotides match TRBD1. Germline V gene data show CDR1 as KGHDR and CDR2 as SFDVKD. J was trimmed by 5 bases and V by 9 bases; bases with no gene match: 5. CDR3 length: 12 residues. DNA of the CDR3: TGTGCCACCGGCTGGGACAGATATGGCTACACCTTC. It encodes CATGWDRYGYTF.

V usage is TRBV5-3 and J usage is TRBJ2-7; 8 bases map to TRBD2. TRBV5-3 is designated an ORF whose function remains uncertain. The CDR3 loop spans 14 amino acids. Trimming at V came to 3 bases and at J to 1 base, leaving 3 bases not matched to a gene. CDR3 residues: CARSCSGGSYEQYV. The CDR3 nucleotides are TGTGCCAGAAGCTGCTCGGGAGGGTCCTACGAGCAGTACGTC.

V usage is TRBV6-2 or TRBV6-3 and J usage is TRBJ2-6; D is unclear. Germline V gene sequence: CDR1 MNHEY, CDR2 SVGEGT. Trimming removed 5 bases at V and 0 bases at J, with 8 bases between. This CDR3 is 15 amino acids long. As DNA, the CDR3 is TGTGCCAGCAGTCTTTCGAGCTCTGGGGCCAACGTCCTGACTTTC. As protein: CASSLSSSGANVLTF.

This clone was found a few times. The V call is TRBV11-2, the J call TRBJ1-5, with a tentative D call TRBD1 (5 bases). Trimming stripped 3 bases from V and 3 bases from J, with 9 bases between. The CDR3 consists of 14 residues. Germline V gives CDR1 SGHAT, CDR2 FQNNGV. The CDR3 spells CASSLGRVNQPQHF. The DNA of the CDR3 is TGTGCCAGCAGCTTGGGCAGGGTCAATCAGCCCCAGCATTTT.

V gene TRBV11-2 combines with J gene TRBJ2-5; D might be TRBD1 or TRBD2, each matching 5 bases. Germline V lookup: CDR1 SGHAT, CDR2 FQNNGV. This CDR3 region has 15 residues. V was shortened by 3 bases and J by 3 bases, with 14 bases between the two germline ends. CDR3 sequence: CASSLGGTGKETQYF. CDR3 sequence (DNA): TGTGCCAGCAGCTTGGGTGGGACGGGGAAAGAGACCCAGTACTTC. Based on the CDR3 plus reference TRBV11-2 and TRBJ2-5, the full variable domain is EAGVAQSPRYKIIEKRQSVAFWCNPISGHATLYWYQQILGQGPKLLIQFQNNGVVDDSQLPKDRFSAERLKGVDSTLKIQPAKLEDSAVYLCASSLGGTGKETQYFGPGTRLLVL.

The chain employs TRBV6-6 and TRBJ1-2; D gene unclear. V was trimmed by 5 bases and J by 4 bases, leaving 20 bases between them. CDR1 MNHNY and CDR2 SVGAGI come from the germline V gene (reference sequence). This CDR3 spans 16 amino acids. CDR3 coding DNA: TGTGCCAGCAGTGGCGCCTCGTCCACTCGCGGCTATGGCTACACCTTC. This encodes CASSGASSTRGYGYTF.

The V gene is TRBV2, the J gene TRBJ2-3; 7 nucleotides line up with TRBD2. Germline assignment: CDR1 SNHLY and CDR2 FYNNEI. The V gene end was trimmed by 6 bases and the J gene end by 1 base; junction bases not matched to a gene: 7. The CDR3 runs 15 residues. CDR3 DNA: TGTGCCAGCAGCTATCTACGGGGGGGCACAGATACGCAGTATTTT. As protein: CASSYLRGGTDTQYF.